This T cell receptor (beta chain) was identified during a study of T cell responses to AZD1222 COVID-19 vaccine. Broader study findings: Among vaccine-associated CD4 TCRs, coverage spanned spike, with dominance at 160-218 and 743-854. The breadth and depth of Spike-specific TCRs increased once two AZD1222 doses had been given.

Turning to this clone: The antigen remains unidentified.

Some second doses came at about 4 weeks and others at about 12 weeks; these were pooled. Clones were read by immunoSEQ multiplex PCR, and TCRdb kept only the in-frame ones, dropping some. This table holds over 100,000 clones, approximately 90% found once. This CDR3 has 14 amino acids. The V gene's germline CDR1 is MNHEY and CDR2 SVGEGT. Trimming took 2 bases from V and 3 from J; bases not matched to a gene: 3. The material sequenced was peripheral blood, taken 28 days after the second AZD1222 dose. This chain links TRBV6-2 or TRBV6-3 with TRBJ2-7, with 8 bases identical to TRBD2. The clonotype was recovered from an adult who received the AZD1222 COVID-19 vaccine. The CDR3 spells CASSYGGGRYEQYF. The CDR3 DNA follows: TGTGCCAGCAGTTACGGCGGGGGGCGCTACGAGCAGTACTTC.